A single sample is the source of the 22 T cell receptor beta chains below, sequenced in a study of post-analysis software for immune sequencing data. These receptors have no identified antigens. Tagging with unique molecular identifiers was a feature of the TCR beta cDNA libraries. From the PCR reads, TCRdb called clonotypes with MiXCR, one entry per CDR3 protein. Of 750,000 to 900,000 distinct CDR3 sequences in the sample, more than 45% were seen once. Study observations and caveats: Controls had lower frequencies than patients of five TRBV segments, which included TRBV5-6, TRBV5-1 and TRBV20-1.

Sequencing used blood. These receptors were obtained from a girl between 5 and 17 years old with multiple sclerosis.

This clonotype occurred a few times. The chain links TRBV29-1 to TRBJ1-2; 7 nucleotides line up with TRBD1. The CDR3 contains 16 residues. The ends lost 3 bases at V and 3 bases at J; junction bases unmatched: 13. Germline values: CDR1 SQVTM, CDR2 ANQGSEA. This chain's CDR3 is CSVEAVGDSGDYGYTF. CDR3 bases: TGCAGCGTTGAGGCGGTAGGGGACAGTGGGGACTATGGCTACACCTTC.

The chain has TRBV9 and TRBJ2-1; TRBD2 matches at 12 bases. The CDR3 runs 16 residues. CDR1 is SGDLS and CDR2 is YYNGEE in the germline V gene. After removal of 2 bases from V and 8 bases from J, the junction contained 8 bases not matched to a gene. The CDR3 region has the DNA TGTGCCAGCAGCGTCCACCGGACTAGCGGGAAGCATGAGCAGTTCTTC. Its translation is CASSVHRTSGKHEQFF.

CDR3 region: CASAGGLADSYEQYF. As DNA, the CDR3 is TGTGCTAGTGCGGGGGGACTAGCGGATTCCTACGAGCAGTACTTC. V usage is TRBV12-5 and J usage is TRBJ2-7; 11 nucleotides agree with TRBD2. The CDR3 runs to 15 residues. The J segment lost 1 base and the V segment lost 7 bases, leaving 6 bases of the junction unmatched. Germline CDR1 and CDR2: LGHNT and FRNRAP.

V gene TRBV25-1 combines with J gene TRBJ1-2; no clear D. Germline-derived CDR1 and CDR2 are MGHDK and SYGVNS. V was cut by 10 bases and J by 6 bases, with 12 bases left in between. The CDR3 has 11 amino acids. CDR3 residues: CATFSGDGYTF. The CDR3 nucleotides are TGTGCCACCTTCTCAGGTGATGGCTACACCTTC.

The chain recombines TRBV29-1 with TRBJ1-1, with a possible D match to TRBD1 (6 bases). Germline V lookup: CDR1 SQVTM, CDR2 ANQGSEA. The V gene lost 3 bases and the J gene lost 4 bases, with 9 bases spanning the gap. The CDR3 is 12 residues long. The chain's CDR3 is CSVDEGGTEAFF. In DNA, the CDR3 is TGCAGCGTTGACGAGGGGGGCACTGAAGCTTTCTTT.

The V gene is TRBV6-5, the J gene TRBJ1-1, with D hard to call. V lost 2 bases and J lost 4, with 8 bases in between. The CDR3 length is 13 residues. Germline values: CDR1 MNHEY, CDR2 SVGAGI. The CDR3 nucleotides read TGTGCCAGCAGTTACGGGTTGGGCACTGAAGCTTTCTTT. Translation: CASSYGLGTEAFF.

J is TRBJ2-3 and V is TRBV7-2; 7 nucleotides line up with TRBD1. CDR3 length: 18 amino acids. Germline V gives CDR1 SGHTA, CDR2 FQGNSA. V shed 1 base and J 5 bases; nucleotides not matched to a gene: 15. The CDR3 region has the DNA TGTGCCAGCAGCTTAGAATACGCGGATTGGGACAGCCTAGATACGCAGTATTTT. It translates to CASSLEYADWDSLDTQYF.

This clonotype has just a few counts. J is TRBJ1-6 and V is TRBV12-3 or TRBV12-4; perhaps TRBD1 as D (6 bases). This CDR3 is 15 amino acids long. Trimming removed 4 bases at V and 10 bases at J, with 17 bases between. The CDR3 coding sequence is TGTGCCAGCAGTTCCCATAGGGGGATAGGATCACCCCTCCACTTT. Amino acids: CASSSHRGIGSPLHF.

The chain uses TRBV4-1 and TRBJ2-4, with D possibly matching TRBD2 (6 bases). The J call may not be correct, given that the DNA end is closer to TRBJ2-7. This CDR3 is 15 amino acids long. CDR1 and CDR2 from the germline V gene are MGHRA and YSYEKL. Written as DNA, the CDR3 is TGCGCCAGCAGCCAAGGGGAGGACCCCTCCTACGAGCAGTACTTC. It specifies CASSQGEDPSYEQYF.

The sample holds a few counts of this clonotype. The genes are TRBV29-1 and TRBJ2-3; 13 bases are a match to TRBD2. Germline V gene data show CDR1 as SQVTM and CDR2 as ANQGSEA. The CDR3 consists of 14 residues. The V segment lost 6 bases and the J segment 5 bases; nucleotides outside the gene matches: 5. CDR3 nucleotide sequence: TGCAGCGTCGGACTAGCGGGAGTGAGAGATACGCAGTATTTT. It specifies CSVGLAGVRDTQYF.

This clonotype was counted only a few times. This chain joins TRBV12-3 or TRBV12-4 and TRBJ1-5, with D perhaps matching TRBD1 (5 bases). The CDR3 is made up of 14 amino acids. V gave up 5 bases and J gave up 2 bases, with 10 bases separating them. The DNA of the CDR3 is TGTGCCAGCAGTAACACAGGTGGCAATCAGCCCCAGCATTTT. Amino acids: CASSNTGGNQPQHF.

The rearrangement joins TRBV7-2 to TRBJ2-5; a possible D gene is TRBD2 (5 bases). CDR1 SGHTA and CDR2 FQGNSA come from the germline V gene. This CDR3 is 14 amino acids long. Trimming pared 7 bases from V and 2 bases from J, leaving 14 bases between. CDR3 DNA sequence: TGTGCCAGCATGGAAACCCGGGGACAAGAGACCCAGTACTTC. Translating it yields CASMETRGQETQYF. Combining the CDR3 with reference TRBV7-2 and TRBJ2-5 gives the whole variable domain GAGVSQSPSNKVTEKGKDVELRCDPISGHTALYWYRQSLGQGLEFLIYFQGNSAPDKSGLPSDRFSAERTGGSVSTLTIQRTQQEDSAVYLCASMETRGQETQYFGPGTRLLVL.

V usage is TRBV5-5 and J usage is TRBJ2-5, with TRBD2 as a possible D gene (6 bases). Germline assignment: CDR1 SGHKS and CDR2 YYEKEE (reference sequence). This CDR3 contains 15 residues. Trimming left V 3 bases short and J 5 bases short, with 17 bases between. DNA of the CDR3: TGTGCCAGCAGCTGGCTTTGGGGCGCGGGGGAGACCCAGTACTTC. Translated: CASSWLWGAGETQYF. The full variable domain, in which reference TRBV5-5 and TRBJ2-5 provide the parts outside the CDR3, is DAGVTQSPTHLIKTRGQQVTLRCSPISGHKSVSWYQQVLGQGPQFIFQYYEKEERGRGNFPDRFSARQFPNYSSELNVNALLLGDSALYLCASSWLWGAGETQYFGPGTRLLVL.

The chain recombines TRBV29-1 with TRBJ2-7; 12 nucleotides match TRBD2. Germline V CDR1 and CDR2: SQVTM, ANQGSEA. This CDR3 contains 17 residues. J gave up 6 bases and V 6 bases, and 18 bases lay outside the gene matches. The CDR3 is CSVVQGGGLAGSSEQYF. CDR3 DNA sequence: TGCAGCGTCGTACAAGGCGGGGGACTAGCGGGCAGCAGCGAGCAGTACTTC.

This clonotype was seen just once. The genes are TRBV9 and TRBJ1-1; D unclear. The CDR3 runs 14 residues. Per germline, CDR1 SGDLS and CDR2 YYNGEE. The V end was cut by 4 bases, the J end by 1 base, with 11 bases between. DNA for the CDR3: TGTGCCAGCAGCCCCCTTCTGGGGAACACTGAAGCTTTCTTT. It encodes CASSPLLGNTEAFF.

The chain joins TRBV12-3 or TRBV12-4 to TRBJ1-2, with D maybe TRBD1 (5 bases). CDR3 length equals 16 residues. V was clipped by 5 bases and J by 0 bases, with 16 bases between them. DNA of the CDR3: TGTGCCAGCAGTGCAAGCCGAAGCAGGGCTAACTATGGCTACACCTTC. Its protein product is CASSASRSRANYGYTF.

The V and J genes are TRBV9 and TRBJ1-4; TRBD1 might be the D (6 bases). Germline V gives CDR1 SGDLS, CDR2 YYNGEE. Trimming removed 3 bases at V and 5 bases at J, with 14 bases between. The CDR3 length is 15 residues. The CDR3 is CASSARWGPNEKLFF. DNA for the CDR3: TGTGCCAGCAGCGCTCGATGGGGGCCGAATGAAAAACTGTTTTTT.

The sample holds a few counts of this clonotype. This rearrangement joins TRBV7-9 to TRBJ2-5; 7 bases map to TRBD1. Germline CDR1 SEHNR, CDR2 FQNEAQ (reference sequence). The V segment lost 3 bases and the J segment 2 bases; nucleotides outside the gene matches: 9. There are 16 residues in the CDR3. The CDR3 is CASSLSAPTGQETQYF. The CDR3 DNA is TGTGCCAGCAGCTTGTCCGCTCCGACAGGGCAAGAGACCCAGTACTTC.

This clonotype has only a few counts. The chain links TRBV20-1 to TRBJ2-1; D is undetermined. V lost 7 bases and J 0 bases, leaving 7 bases between the germline ends. The CDR3 is 12 residues long. Looked up from germline, CDR1 is DFQATT and CDR2 is SNEGSKA (reference sequence). CDR3 DNA: TGCAGTGTACTGGGCTCCTACAATGAGCAGTTCTTC. It translates to CSVLGSYNEQFF.

This clonotype was counted only a few times. The chain is built from TRBV5-1 and TRBJ2-1; D is possibly TRBD2 (6 bases). The CDR3 contains 16 residues. Trimming stripped 0 bases from V and 2 bases from J, with 12 bases between. Germline CDR1 SGHRS, CDR2 YFSETQ. The CDR3 is CASSLAASDTYNEQFF. The CDR3, as DNA: TGCGCCAGCAGCTTGGCCGCTAGCGACACCTACAATGAGCAGTTCTTC.

The chain combines TRBV24-1 with TRBJ1-1; the D gene is possibly TRBD1 (5 bases). Germline V lookup: CDR1 KGHDR, CDR2 SFDVKD. Deletions cut 8 bases from V and 0 bases from J, with 15 bases between. The length of the CDR3 is 15 residues. The CDR3 DNA sequence: TGTGCCACCATTAGGAGGACAAAGGTGAACACTGAAGCTTTCTTT. It codes for CATIRRTKVNTEAFF.

The chain couples TRBV27 to TRBJ2-7; D assignment may be TRBD1 or TRBD2 (5 bases each). The last part of the DNA fits TRBJ2-5 better; the J call may be wrong. There are 15 residues in the CDR3. From germline, CDR1 is MNHEY and CDR2 SMNVEV (reference sequence). CDR3 amino acids: CASRPRKGTQETQYF. The CDR3 DNA reads as TGTGCCAGTCGCCCCAGGAAGGGGACCCAAGAGACCCAGTACTTC.